Given below is one T cell receptor beta chain in context. Its cognate antigen has yet to be identified. Within one base of it there is no much larger clone, and no base qualities were kept. The data were taken from a study of T cell responses to AZD1222 COVID-19 vaccine (dated by TCRdb to the early 2020s). About the study as a whole: A total of 240 or so trial participants underwent TCR sequencing, of whom 200 to 220 had received two doses of AZD1222 and about 25 had received two doses of the MenACWY control vaccine. Enrollment into the trials was organized by age into subgroups of 18-55, 56-69 and 70-plus years, and those subgroups contained roughly 150, 30 and 60 TCR-sequenced participants, respectively.

The CDR3 regions of human TCRbeta chains were analyzed by immunosequencing. On the authors' methods: TCRs in the repertoires were matched against a reference library of SARS-CoV-2-specific TCRs that had been generated with the MIRA antigen-specificity platform. Breadth meant the fraction of unique TCRs that were SARS-CoV-2-associated, whereas depth meant the fraction of total T cells that were SARS-CoV-2-associated. Using the MIRA data, every spike-specific TCR was mapped to the spike region that the TCR reacted to and assigned to either a CD4 or a CD8 class. Log10-transformed breadth and depth values were compared by one-way ANOVA with Sidak's multiple comparisons tests. TCRdb took over this immuneACCESS table, retaining in-frame rearrangements with V and J assigned. Such tables are incomplete; in checked studies, under half of the missing clones stem from an unresolved V gene, and the remainder is unexplained. Clone size and V and J calls were adopted from that table, with D and trimming inferred from the DNA. In this sample the table shows 130,000 to 150,000 clones, about 87% of which occur a single time. The ten largest clones take up about 3.4% of the sample.

The research as a whole found: The 56-69-year group was small, and its depth increase did not reach significance, likely because of low power. Vaccine-associated CD4 TCRs spanned the whole spike protein, with dominant responses in regions 160-218 and 743-854. Most participants were white British and females outnumbered males, and the authors suggested that clonal diversity may have been underestimated. After two AZD1222 doses, both the breadth and the depth of spike-specific TCRs were significantly higher than at day 0 and than in MenACWY recipients. Conclusions about previously exposed vaccinees were limited because only a handful of AZD1222 recipients were SARS-CoV-2 seropositive at baseline. Because no samples from the day 14 peak response were available, repertoires could be characterized only after the peak T cell response. Epitopes outside the regions mutated in the B.1.351 and B.1.1.7 variants were reportedly recognized by nearly half of the unique spike-specific TCRs.

The time point label corresponds to: baseline before first vaccination. Sample treatment or condition, as interpreted from the label and publication: meningococcal conjugate vaccine given as trial control. Vaccinee samples came from UK trials COV001 and COV002, including a single-blind randomized controlled phase 2/3 trial of AZD1222 (ChAdOx1 nCoV-19) in healthy adults. For TCRbeta chain sequencing, PBMC samples from trial participants were taken at day 0 and at day 28 after the second dose. The sequence came from an adult in good health. The sequencing here drew on peripheral blood, taken on day 0 of MenACWY control vaccination.

The nucleotides are TGCGCCAGCAGCCAAGCCGCGGGGGCAAGAGTCTACGAGCAGTACTTC. Its translation reads: CASSQAAGARVYEQYF. Recombination joined TRBV4-3 with TRBJ2-7; TRBD2 could be the D gene, as 7 bases match. Sequences LGHNA (CDR1) and YSLEER (CDR2) are obtained from the germline V gene. CDR3 length: 16 amino acids, cysteine to phenylalanine. The kept DNA is CDR3 alone, 48 bases in frame from the first base. V was cut back by 1 base and J by 3 bases, leaving a gap of 16 bases between them.